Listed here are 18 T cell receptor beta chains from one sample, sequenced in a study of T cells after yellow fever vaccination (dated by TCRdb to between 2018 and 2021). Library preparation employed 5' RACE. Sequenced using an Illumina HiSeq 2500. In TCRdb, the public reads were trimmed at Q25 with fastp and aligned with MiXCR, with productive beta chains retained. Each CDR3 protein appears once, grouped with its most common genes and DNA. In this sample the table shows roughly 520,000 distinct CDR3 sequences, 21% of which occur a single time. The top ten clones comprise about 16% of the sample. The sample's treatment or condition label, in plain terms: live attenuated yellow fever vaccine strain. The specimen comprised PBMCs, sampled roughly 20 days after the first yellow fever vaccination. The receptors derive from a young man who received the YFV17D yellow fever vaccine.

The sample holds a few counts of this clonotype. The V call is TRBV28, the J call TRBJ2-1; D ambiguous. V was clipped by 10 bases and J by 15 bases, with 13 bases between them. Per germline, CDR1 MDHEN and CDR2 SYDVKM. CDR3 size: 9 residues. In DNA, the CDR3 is TGTGCCACCACCGGCGCTGCGTTCTTC. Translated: CATTGAAFF.

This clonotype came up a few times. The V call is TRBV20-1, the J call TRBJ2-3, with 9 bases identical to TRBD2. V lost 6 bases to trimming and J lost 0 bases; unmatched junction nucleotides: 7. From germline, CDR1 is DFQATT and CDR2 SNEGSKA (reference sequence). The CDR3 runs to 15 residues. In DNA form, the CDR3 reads TGCAGTGCGTCGCGGGGGGGTACTAGCACAGATACGCAGTATTTT. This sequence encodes CSASRGGTSTDTQYF.

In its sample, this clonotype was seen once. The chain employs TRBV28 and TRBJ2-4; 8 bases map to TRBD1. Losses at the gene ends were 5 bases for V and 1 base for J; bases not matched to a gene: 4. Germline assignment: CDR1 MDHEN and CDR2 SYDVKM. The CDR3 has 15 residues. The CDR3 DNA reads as TGTGCCAGCAGTCATCAGGGGGCCGCCAAAAACATTCAGTACTTC. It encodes CASSHQGAAKNIQYF.

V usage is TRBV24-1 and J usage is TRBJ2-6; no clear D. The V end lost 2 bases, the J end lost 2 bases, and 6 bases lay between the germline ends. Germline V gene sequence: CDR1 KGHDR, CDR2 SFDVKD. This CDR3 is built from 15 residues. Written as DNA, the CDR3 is TGTGCCACCAGTGATTCACAAACTGGGGCCAACGTCCTGACTTTC. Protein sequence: CATSDSQTGANVLTF.

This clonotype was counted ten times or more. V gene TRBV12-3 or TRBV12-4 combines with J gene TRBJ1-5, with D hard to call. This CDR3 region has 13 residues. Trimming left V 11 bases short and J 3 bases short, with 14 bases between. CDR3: CASAGGYNQPQHF. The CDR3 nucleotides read TGTGCCTCGGCGGGCGGATACAATCAGCCCCAGCATTTT.

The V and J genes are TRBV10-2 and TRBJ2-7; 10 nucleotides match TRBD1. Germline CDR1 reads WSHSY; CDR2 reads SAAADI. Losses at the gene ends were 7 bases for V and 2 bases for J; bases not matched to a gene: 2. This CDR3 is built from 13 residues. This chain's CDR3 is CASKGQGTYEQYF. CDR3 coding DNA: TGCGCCAGCAAGGGACAGGGGACCTACGAGCAGTACTTC.

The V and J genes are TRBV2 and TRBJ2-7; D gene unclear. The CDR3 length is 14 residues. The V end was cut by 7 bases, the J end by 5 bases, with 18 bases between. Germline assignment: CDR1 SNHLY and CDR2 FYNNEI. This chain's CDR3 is CASTALSERNEQYF. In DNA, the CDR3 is TGTGCCAGCACCGCCCTCAGCGAAAGGAACGAGCAGTACTTC.

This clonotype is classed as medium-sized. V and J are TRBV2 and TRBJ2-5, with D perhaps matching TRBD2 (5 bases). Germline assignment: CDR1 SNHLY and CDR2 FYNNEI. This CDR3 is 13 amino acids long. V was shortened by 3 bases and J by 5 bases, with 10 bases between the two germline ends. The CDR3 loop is CASSESPGETQYF. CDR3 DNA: TGTGCCAGCAGTGAGAGTCCGGGGGAGACCCAGTACTTC.

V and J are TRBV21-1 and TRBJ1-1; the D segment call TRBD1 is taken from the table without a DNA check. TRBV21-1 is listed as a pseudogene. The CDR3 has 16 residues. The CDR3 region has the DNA TGTGCCAGCAGCTCTCGACAGGGAATCATGAACACTGAAGCTTTCTTT. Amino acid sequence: CASSSRQGIMNTEAFF.

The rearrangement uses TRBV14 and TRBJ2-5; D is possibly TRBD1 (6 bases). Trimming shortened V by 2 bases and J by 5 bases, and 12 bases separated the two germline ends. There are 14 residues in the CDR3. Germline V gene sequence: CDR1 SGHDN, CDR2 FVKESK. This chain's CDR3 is CASSQIQGRETQYF. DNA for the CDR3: TGTGCCAGCAGCCAAATACAGGGTCGGGAGACCCAGTACTTC.

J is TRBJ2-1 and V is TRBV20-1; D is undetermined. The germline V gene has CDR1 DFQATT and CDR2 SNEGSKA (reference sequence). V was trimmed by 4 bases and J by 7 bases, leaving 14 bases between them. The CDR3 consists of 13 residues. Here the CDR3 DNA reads TGCAGTGCTACGGTTGGGAATGGGAATGAGCAGTTCTTC. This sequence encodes CSATVGNGNEQFF.

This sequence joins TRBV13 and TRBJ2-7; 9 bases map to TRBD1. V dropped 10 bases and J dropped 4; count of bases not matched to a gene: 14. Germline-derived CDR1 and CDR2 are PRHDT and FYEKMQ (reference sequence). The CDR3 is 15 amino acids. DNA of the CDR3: TGTGCCACCGAGACTGGACAGGGGCTCGGTTACGAGCAGTACTTC. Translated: CATETGQGLGYEQYF.

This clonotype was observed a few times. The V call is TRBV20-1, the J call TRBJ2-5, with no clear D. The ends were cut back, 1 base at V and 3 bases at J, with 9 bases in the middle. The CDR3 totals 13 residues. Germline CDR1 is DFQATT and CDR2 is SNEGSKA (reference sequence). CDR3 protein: CSARGYGEETQYF. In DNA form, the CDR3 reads TGCAGTGCTAGAGGGTACGGAGAAGAGACCCAGTACTTC.

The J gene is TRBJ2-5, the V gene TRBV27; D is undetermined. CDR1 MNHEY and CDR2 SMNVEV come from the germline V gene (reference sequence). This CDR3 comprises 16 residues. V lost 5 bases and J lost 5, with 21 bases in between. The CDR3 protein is CASSPRATHSRETQYF. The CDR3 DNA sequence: TGTGCCAGCAGTCCCCGTGCGACCCACAGCAGGGAGACCCAGTACTTC.

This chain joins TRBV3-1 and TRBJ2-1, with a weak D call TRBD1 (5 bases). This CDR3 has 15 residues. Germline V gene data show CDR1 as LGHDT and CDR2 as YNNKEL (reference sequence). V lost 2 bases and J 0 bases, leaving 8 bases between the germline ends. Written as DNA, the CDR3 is TGTGCCAGCAGCCAACAGGGTAGCTCCTACAATGAGCAGTTCTTC. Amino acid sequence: CASSQQGSSYNEQFF.

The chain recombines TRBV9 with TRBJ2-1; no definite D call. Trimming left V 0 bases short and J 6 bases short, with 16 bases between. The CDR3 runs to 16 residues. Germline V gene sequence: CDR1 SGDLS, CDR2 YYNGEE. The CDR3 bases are TGTGCCAGCAGCGTAGGAGGCGGCCTTACTATCAATGAGCAGTTCTTC. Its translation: CASSVGGGLTINEQFF.

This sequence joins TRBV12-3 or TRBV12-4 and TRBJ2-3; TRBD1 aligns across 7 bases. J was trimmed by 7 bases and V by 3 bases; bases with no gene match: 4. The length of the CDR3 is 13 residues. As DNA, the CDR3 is TGTGCCAGCAGTTTGTGGACAGGCCATACGCAGTATTTT. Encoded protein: CASSLWTGHTQYF.

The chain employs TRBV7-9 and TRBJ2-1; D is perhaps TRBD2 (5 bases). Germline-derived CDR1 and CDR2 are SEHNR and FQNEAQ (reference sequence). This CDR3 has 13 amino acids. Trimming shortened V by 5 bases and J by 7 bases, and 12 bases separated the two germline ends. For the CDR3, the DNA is TGTGCCAGCAGCCCACGCGGGTGGAATGAGCAGTTCTTC. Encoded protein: CASSPRGWNEQFF.